This TCR beta chain was observed in a study of control samples from healthy donors and cancer patients (dated by TCRdb to the early 2020s). V is cut by 1 base and J by 3 bases, and the space between the germline ends is 13 bases. For CDR1 and CDR2, the germline V gene lists SGHNT and YENEEA. The CDR3 covers 15 residues, taking in both the cysteine and the phenylalanine. The read is trimmed to its CDR3 DNA, 45 bases read in frame from base 1. On this clone itself: This clone's antigen is unknown. No quality values exist for individual bases; no much larger clone is one base distant.

Library creation used the immunoSEQ multiplex PCR assay. TCRdb re-hosts the immuneACCESS table, in-frame sequences only. Its copies lack some clones; in the studies checked, an unresolved V gene accounts for under half of them, and the cause for the rest is not known. Within this sample are 150,000 to 180,000 clones, with about 94% of them counted one time only. The ten largest account for approximately 6% of the sample. The chain joins TRBV11-3 to TRBJ2-7, with the identity of the D gene unclear. The sample consisted of blood. The receptor's source is a man in his forties in good health. CDR3 sequence: CASSLGANYNYEQYF. The sequenced DNA: TGTGCCAGCAGCTTAGGAGCGAACTACAACTACGAGCAGTACTTC.